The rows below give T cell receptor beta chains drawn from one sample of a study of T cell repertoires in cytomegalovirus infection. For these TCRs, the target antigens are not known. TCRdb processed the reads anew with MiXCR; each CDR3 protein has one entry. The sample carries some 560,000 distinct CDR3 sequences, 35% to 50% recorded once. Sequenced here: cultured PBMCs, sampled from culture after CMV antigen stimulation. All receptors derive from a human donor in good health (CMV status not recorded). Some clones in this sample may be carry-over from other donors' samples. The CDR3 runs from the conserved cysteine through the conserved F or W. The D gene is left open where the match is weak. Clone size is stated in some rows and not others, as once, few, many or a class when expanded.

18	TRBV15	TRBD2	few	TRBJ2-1	TGTGCCACCAGCAGAGAGGGGGTAGCGGGAGGGCCGGTGAATGAGCAGTTCTTC	CATSREGVAGGPVNEQFF
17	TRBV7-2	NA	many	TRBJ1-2	TGTGCCAGCAGCCCCCAAATCGGTGTGACAGTAAACTATGGCTACACCTTC	CASSPQIGVTVNYGYTF
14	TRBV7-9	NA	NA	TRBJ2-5	TGTGCCAGCAGCTTAACAGGGTTGCCAGAGACCCAGTACTTC	CASSLTGLPETQYF
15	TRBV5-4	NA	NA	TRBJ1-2	TGTGCCAGCAGCTTGGCCGGGGGCAGGGTGGGTGGCTACACCTTC	CASSLAGGRVGGYTF
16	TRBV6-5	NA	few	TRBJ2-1	TGTGCCAGCAGTTACTCGGCGGGTAGCTCCTACAATGAGCAGTTCTTC	CASSYSAGSSYNEQFF
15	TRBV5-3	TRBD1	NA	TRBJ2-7	TGTGCCAGCAGCTTGGGAGACAGGGGCCGGTACGAGCAGTACTTC	CASSLGDRGRYEQYF
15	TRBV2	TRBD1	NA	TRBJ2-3	TGTGCCAGCAGCACTGGGACAGGGACTTCAGATACGCAGTATTTT	CASSTGTGTSDTQYF
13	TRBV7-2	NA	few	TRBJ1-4	TGTGCCAGCAGCCTGGTCGTCTGGGATGGACTGTTTTTT	CASSLVVWDGLFF
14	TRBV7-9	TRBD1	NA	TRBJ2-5	TGTGCCAGCAGCCTACCAGGACAGGGCGAGACCCAGTACTTC	CASSLPGQGETQYF
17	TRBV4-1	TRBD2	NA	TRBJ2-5	TGCGCCAGCAGCCCTTGGACTAGCGGGGGGGTCCTGGAGACCCAGTACTTC	CASSPWTSGGVLETQYF
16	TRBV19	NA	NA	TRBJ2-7	TGTGCCAGTAGTATAGATCTGGCGGGCGCTCTACACGAGCAGTACTTC	CASSIDLAGALHEQYF
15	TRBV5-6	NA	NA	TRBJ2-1	TGTGCCAGCAGCTTGGGGGGGGTGACCTACAATGAGCAGTTCTTC	CASSLGGVTYNEQFF
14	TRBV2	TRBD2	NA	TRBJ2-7	TGTGCCAGCAGGCCCGGGAGGGGGTTTTGGGAGCAGTACTTC	CASRPGRGFWEQYF
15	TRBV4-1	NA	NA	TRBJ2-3	TGCGCCAGCAGCCAAGATTTAGCCAGCACAGATACGCAGTATTTT	CASSQDLASTDTQYF
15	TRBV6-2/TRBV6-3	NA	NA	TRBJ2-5	TGTGCCAGCATCGATCCTAGGGCCTCCCAAGAGACCCAGTACTTC	CASIDPRASQETQYF
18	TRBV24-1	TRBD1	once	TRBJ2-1	TGTGCCACCAGTGACCCACTTCCGGGACAGGGGGTGTACAATGAGCAGTTCTTC	CATSDPLPGQGVYNEQFF
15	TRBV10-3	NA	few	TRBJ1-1	TGTGCCATCAGATCACTGGAGGGCGCGAACACTGAAGCTTTCTTT	CAIRSLEGANTEAFF
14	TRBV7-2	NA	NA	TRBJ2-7	TGTGCCAGCAACCTCCAGGGGAGCTCCTACGAGCAGTACTTC	CASNLQGSSYEQYF
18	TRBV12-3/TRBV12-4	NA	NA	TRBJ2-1	TGTGCCAGCAGTGGAGCGTCCACGGGGGCGGAATCCTACAATGAGCAGTTCTTC	CASSGASTGAESYNEQFF
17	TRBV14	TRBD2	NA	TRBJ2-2	TGTGCCAGCAGCCAAAGCCTGATAGCGGGCTACACCGGGGAGCTGTTTTTT	CASSQSLIAGYTGELFF
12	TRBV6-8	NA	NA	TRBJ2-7	TGTGCCAGCAGTAACGGGGGCTACGAGCAGTACTTC	CASSNGGYEQYF
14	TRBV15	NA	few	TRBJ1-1	TGTGCCACCAGCAGAGATCGCCTGAACACTGAAGCTTTCTTT	CATSRDRLNTEAFF
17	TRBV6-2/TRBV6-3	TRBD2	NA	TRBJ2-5	TGTGCCAGCAGTTACGTCCTAGCGGGAGCTGTGAAGGAGACCCAGTACTTC	CASSYVLAGAVKETQYF
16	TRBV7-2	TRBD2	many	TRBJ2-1	TGTGCCAGCAGCTTAGTCGCGCTAGCGGGAGAGAATGAGCAGTTCTTC	CASSLVALAGENEQFF
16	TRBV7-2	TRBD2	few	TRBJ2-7	TGTGCCAGCAGCCTGAGGACTAGCGGGGGGACCTACGAGCAGTACTTC	CASSLRTSGGTYEQYF
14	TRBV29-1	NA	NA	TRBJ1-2	TGCAGCGTTGAAGTCCGTGGGCCAGACTATGGCTACACCTTC	CSVEVRGPDYGYTF
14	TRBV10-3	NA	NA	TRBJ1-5	TGTGCCATCAGTGCTCAGGTAGGGTCAAAGCCCCAGCATTTT	CAISAQVGSKPQHF
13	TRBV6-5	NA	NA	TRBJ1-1	TGTGCCAGCAGTTACATAGAGAACACTGAAGCTTTCTTT	CASSYIENTEAFF
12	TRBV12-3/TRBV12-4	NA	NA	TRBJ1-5	TGTGCCAGCAGTCCCCGGGGCACGCCCCAGCATTTT	CASSPRGTPQHF
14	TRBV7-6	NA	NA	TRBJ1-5	TGTGCCAGCAGCCCTGTAGGGAGCAATCAGCCCCAGCATTTT	CASSPVGSNQPQHF
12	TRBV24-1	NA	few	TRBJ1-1	TGTGCCACACCCATAATTAGGGTGGGGGCTTTCTTT	CATPIIRVGAFF
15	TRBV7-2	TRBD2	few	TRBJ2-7	TGTGCCAGCAGACCAACAGCGGGAGGGCCCCGCGAGCAGTACTTC	CASRPTAGGPREQYF
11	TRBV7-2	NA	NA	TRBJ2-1	TGTGCCAGCAGCTGGAGTTGGAGGCAGTTCTTC	CASSWSWRQFF
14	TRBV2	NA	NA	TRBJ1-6	TGTGCCAGCACCCTCCGGGGGTGGGATTCACCCCTCCACTTT	CASTLRGWDSPLHF
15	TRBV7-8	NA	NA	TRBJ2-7	TGTGCCAGCAGCCGGCGGCGGGTGCCGGCCTACGAGCAGTACTTC	CASSRRRVPAYEQYF
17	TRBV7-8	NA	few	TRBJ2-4	TGTGCCAGCAGCCCAGGTATCCGCGGACGACGGCTAAACATTCAGTACTTC	CASSPGIRGRRLNIQYF
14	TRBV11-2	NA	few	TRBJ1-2	TGTGCCAGCAGGGCCGGGGGGAGAAACTATGGCTACACCTTC	CASRAGGRNYGYTF
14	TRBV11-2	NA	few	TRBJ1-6	TGTGCCAGCAGGTCCCAGCGGTCCAATTCACCCCTCCACTTT	CASRSQRSNSPLHF
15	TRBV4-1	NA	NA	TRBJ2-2	TGCGCCAGCAGCCAGACCGCCCTTAGTACCGGGGAGCTGTTTTTT	CASSQTALSTGELFF
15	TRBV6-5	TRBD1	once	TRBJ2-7	TGTGCCAGCAGTTACTTTGATGACAGGGGCTACGAGCAGTACTTC	CASSYFDDRGYEQYF
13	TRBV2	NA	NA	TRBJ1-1	TGTGCCAGCAAAGTCGGGGGGAACACTGAAGCTTTCTTT	CASKVGGNTEAFF
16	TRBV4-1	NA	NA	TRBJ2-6	TGCGCCAGCAGCCAAGTGATGGGGGCCGGGGCCAACGTCCTGACTTTC	CASSQVMGAGANVLTF
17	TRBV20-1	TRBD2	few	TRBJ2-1	TGCAGTGCTCAGAGAACCTCCGGGACTAGCGGGTACAATGAGCAGTTCTTC	CSAQRTSGTSGYNEQFF
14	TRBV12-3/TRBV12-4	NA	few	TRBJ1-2	TGTGCCAGCAGTTTAGAACCCGGACCATATGGCTACACCTTC	CASSLEPGPYGYTF
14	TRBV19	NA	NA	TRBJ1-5	TGTGCCAGTAGTACTTCGGGAACCAGGCAGCCCCAGCATTTT	CASSTSGTRQPQHF
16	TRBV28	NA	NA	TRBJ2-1	TGTGCCAGCAGTTTACTTCGCCGAAGCTCCTACAATGAGCAGTTCTTC	CASSLLRRSSYNEQFF
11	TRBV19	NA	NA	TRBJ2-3	TGTGCCACAAAACGGACAGATACGCAGTATTTT	CATKRTDTQYF
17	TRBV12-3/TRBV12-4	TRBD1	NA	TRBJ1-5	TGTGCCAGCAGTCCCACAGGGGGCATTAGGGGCAATCAGCCCCAGCATTTT	CASSPTGGIRGNQPQHF
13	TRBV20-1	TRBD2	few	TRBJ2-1	TGCAGTGCGGGACTAGCGACCTACAATGAGCAGTTCTTC	CSAGLATYNEQFF
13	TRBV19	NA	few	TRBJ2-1	TGTGCCAGTAGTATAGCCTCCGCCAATGAGCAGTTCTTC	CASSIASANEQFF
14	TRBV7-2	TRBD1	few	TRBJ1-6	TGTGCCAGCAGCTCAGGGGGCGCAGGCAGTCCCCTCCACTTT	CASSSGGAGSPLHF
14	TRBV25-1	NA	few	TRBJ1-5	TGTGCCAGCAGTGAATCCAGGGTGAATCAGCCCCAGCATTTT	CASSESRVNQPQHF
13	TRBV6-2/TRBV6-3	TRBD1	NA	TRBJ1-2	TGTGCCAGCAGTTACCGCGCGGGACAGGTCTACACCTTC	CASSYRAGQVYTF
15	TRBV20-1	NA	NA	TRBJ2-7	TGCAGTGCTAGAGATTTGGGGAGAACTCTCTACGAGCAGTACTTC	CSARDLGRTLYEQYF